This record concerns one TCR beta chain sequence. The antigen is unknown. Sequencing used immunoSEQ multiplex PCR; TCRdb keeps in-frame clones, though not all of them. The top ten clones hold approximately 0.26% of a sample with about 89,000 clones, more than 70% of them seen once. The data are from a study of OX40 agonist ivuxolimab in advanced cancers. Study at large: The treatment was a fully human IgG2 OX40 agonist, ivuxolimab. Participants, 70% to 90% male, averaged roughly 60 years of age, ranging from roughly 23 to 90. Whole-study findings and limits: Among expanded peripheral T cells, antigen specificity went undetermined. CD8+ T cells showed, on average, more clonal expansion than CD4+ cells.

Germline-derived CDR1 and CDR2 are MNHNY and SVGAGI (reference sequence). The CDR3 covers 13 residues. Trimming removed 2 bases from V and 9 bases from J; junction bases left unmatched: 2. Specimen: CD4+ or CD8+ T cells sorted from blood, collected in a trial of the OX40 agonist ivuxolimab. This receptor was identified in an adult with an advanced solid tumor such as melanoma, head and neck, liver or kidney cancer. The rearrangement joins TRBV6-6 to TRBJ2-1; 9 positions agree with TRBD2. Here the CDR3 reads CASSYGLAREQFF. DNA for the CDR3: TGTGCCAGCAGTTACGGACTAGCGCGTGAGCAGTTCTTC.